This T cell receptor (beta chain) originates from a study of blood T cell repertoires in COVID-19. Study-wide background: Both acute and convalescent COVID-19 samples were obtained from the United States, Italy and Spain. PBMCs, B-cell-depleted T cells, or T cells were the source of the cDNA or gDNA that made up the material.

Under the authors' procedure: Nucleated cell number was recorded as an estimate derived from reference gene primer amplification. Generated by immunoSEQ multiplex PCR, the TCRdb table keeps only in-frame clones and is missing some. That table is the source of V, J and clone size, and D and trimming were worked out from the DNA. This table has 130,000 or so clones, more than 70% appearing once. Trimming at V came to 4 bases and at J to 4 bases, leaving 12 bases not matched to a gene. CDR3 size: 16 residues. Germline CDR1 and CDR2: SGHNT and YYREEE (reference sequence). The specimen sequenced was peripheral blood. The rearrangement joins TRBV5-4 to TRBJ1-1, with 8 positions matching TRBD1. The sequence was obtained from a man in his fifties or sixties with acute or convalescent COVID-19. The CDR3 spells CASSRDLQGASTEAFF. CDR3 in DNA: TGTGCCAGCAGCCGGGACCTGCAGGGGGCGAGCACTGAAGCTTTCTTT.